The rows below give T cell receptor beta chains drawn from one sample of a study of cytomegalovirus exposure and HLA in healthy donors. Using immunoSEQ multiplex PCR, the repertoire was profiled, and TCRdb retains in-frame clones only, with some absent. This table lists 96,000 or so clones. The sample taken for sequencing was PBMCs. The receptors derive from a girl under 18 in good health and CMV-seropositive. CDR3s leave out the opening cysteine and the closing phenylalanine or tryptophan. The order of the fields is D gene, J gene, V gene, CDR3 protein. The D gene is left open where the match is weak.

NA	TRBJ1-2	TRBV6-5	ASSYSMRGSNYGYT
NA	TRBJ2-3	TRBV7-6	ASSAQGGTQY
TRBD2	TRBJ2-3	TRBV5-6	ASSAGLSGGYKDTQY
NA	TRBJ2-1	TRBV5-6	ASSLPADSYNEQF
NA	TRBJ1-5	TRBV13	ASSLVGSGGIRQPQH
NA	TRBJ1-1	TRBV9	ASSVSGDMNTEAF
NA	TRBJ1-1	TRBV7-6	ASSLQIGGNTEAF
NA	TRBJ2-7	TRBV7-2	ASSLARDYEQY
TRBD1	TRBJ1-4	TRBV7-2	ASSLEGGPNEKLF
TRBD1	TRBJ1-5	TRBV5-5	ASSLETGNQPQH
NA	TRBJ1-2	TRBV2	ASRQGLANYGYT
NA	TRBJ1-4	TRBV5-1	ASSLQGLNEKLF
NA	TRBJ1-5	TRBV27	ASSSCDSLSGNQPQH
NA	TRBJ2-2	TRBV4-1	ASSQELSTGELF
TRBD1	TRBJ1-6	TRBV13	ASSARTGGNSPLH
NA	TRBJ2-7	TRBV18	ASSPIGHPSSGGQY
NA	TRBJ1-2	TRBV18	ASSLDTLYGYT
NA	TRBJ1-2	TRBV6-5	ASMRDDRADGYT
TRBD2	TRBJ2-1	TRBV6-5	ASSYFPERGGEQF
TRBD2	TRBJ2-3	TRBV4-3	ASSQGETSGFTDTQY
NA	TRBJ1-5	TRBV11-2	ASSLGGVGNQPQH
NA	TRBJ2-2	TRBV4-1	ASSQGQNTGELF
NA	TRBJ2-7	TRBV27	ASSFGTGSSYEQY
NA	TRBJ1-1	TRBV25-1	ASRSAGGTEAF
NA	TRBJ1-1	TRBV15	ATRSAGTEAF
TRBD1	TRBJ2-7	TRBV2	ASSLPGQSNYEQY
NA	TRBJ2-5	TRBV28	ASSFRGLGTQY
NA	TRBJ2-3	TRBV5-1	ASSLAAAIISSTDTQY
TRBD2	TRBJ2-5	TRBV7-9	ASSVSGYQETQY
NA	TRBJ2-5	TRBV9	ASSEGWGSETQY
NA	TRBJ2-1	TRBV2	ASSAGQIINNEQF
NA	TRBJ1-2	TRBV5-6	ASSKGTTQWIYGYT
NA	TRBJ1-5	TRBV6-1	ASSETAGQPQH
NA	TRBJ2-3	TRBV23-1	ASSQRLATDTQY
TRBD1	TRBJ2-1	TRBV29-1	SVPGTASSYNEQF
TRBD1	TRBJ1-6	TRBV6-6	ASSPSSGGLSHLH